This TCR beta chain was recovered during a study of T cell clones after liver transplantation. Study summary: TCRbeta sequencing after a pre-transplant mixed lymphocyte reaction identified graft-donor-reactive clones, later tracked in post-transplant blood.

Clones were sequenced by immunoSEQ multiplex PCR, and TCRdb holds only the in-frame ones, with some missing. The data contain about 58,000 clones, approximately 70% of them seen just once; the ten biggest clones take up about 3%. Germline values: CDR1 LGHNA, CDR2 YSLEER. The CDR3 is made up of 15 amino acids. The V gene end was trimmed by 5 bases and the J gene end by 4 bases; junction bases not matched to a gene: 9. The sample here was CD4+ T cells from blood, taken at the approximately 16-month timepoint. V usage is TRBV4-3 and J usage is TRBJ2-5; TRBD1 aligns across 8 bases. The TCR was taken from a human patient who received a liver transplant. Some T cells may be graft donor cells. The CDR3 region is CASSSDRGPSETQYF. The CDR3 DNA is TGCGCCAGCAGCTCCGACAGGGGCCCTTCAGAGACCCAGTACTTC.